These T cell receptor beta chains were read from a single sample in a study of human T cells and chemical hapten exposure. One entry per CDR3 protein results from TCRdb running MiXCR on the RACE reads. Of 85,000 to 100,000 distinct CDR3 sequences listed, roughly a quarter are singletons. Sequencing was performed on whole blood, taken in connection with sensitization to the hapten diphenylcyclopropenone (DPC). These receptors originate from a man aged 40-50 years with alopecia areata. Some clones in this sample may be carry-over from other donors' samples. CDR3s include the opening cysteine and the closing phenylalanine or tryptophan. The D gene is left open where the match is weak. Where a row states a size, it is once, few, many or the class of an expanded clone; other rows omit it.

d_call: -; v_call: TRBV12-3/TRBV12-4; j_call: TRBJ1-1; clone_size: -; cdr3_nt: TGTGCCAGCAGTTTATCTTGGGAACTGAACACTGAAGCTTTCTTT; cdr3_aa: CASSLSWELNTEAFF
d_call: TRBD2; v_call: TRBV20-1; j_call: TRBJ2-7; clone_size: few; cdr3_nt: TGCAGTGCTAAGCTAGCGGGAGGGCCCTACGAGCAGTACTTC; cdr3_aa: CSAKLAGGPYEQYF
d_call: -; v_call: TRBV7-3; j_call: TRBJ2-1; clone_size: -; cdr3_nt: TGTGCCAGCAGCCACCCCCCCGGGACGCCAGAAAACTACAATGAGCAGTTCTTC; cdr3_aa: CASSHPPGTPENYNEQFF
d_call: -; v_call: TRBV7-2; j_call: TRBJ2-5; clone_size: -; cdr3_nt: TGTGCCAGCAGCCTAGGGGCCAGACAAGAGACCCAGTACTTC; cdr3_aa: CASSLGARQETQYF
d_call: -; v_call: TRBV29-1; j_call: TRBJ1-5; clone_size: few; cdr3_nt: TGCAGCGCTAGGACAGATAGCAATCAGCCCCAGCATTTT; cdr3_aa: CSARTDSNQPQHF
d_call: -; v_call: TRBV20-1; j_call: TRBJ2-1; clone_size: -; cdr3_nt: TGCAGTGCTAGAGTGTCGTTAGCGGCAGCCTTCAAGCAGTTCTTC; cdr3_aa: CSARVSLAAAFKQFF
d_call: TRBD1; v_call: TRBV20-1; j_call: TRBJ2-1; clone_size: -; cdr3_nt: TGCAGTGCTAGATTTGGGACAGACCCGGCCGGTGAGCAGTTCTTC; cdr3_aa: CSARFGTDPAGEQFF
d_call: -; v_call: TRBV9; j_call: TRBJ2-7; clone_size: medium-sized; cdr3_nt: TGTGCCAGCAGCCCCGTTGAGGGAGAGCAGTACTTC; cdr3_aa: CASSPVEGEQYF
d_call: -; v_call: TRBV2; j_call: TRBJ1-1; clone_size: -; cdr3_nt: TGTGCCAGCAATTCGGACAGTGAAGCTTTCTTT; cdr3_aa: CASNSDSEAFF
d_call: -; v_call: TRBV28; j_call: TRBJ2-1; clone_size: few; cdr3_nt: TGTGCCAGCAAGATCCAGGGCTGGGATGAGCAGTTCTTC; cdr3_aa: CASKIQGWDEQFF
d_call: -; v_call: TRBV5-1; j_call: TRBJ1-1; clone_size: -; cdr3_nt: TGCGCCAGCAGCTTGGCTCCTGACCGAGGCACTGAAGCTTTCTTT; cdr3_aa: CASSLAPDRGTEAFF
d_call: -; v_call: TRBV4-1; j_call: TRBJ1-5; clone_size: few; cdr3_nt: TGCGCCAGCAGCCAAGTTCTGGGACAGCCCCAGCATTTT; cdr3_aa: CASSQVLGQPQHF
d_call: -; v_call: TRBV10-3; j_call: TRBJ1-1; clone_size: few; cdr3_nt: TGTGCCATCAGGGACAGACAGAACACTGAAGCTTTCTTT; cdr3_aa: CAIRDRQNTEAFF
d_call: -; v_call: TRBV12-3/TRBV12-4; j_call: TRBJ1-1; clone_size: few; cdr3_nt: TGTGCCAGCAGTTTGGGCCCGGGAGGCACTGAAGCTTTCTTT; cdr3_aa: CASSLGPGGTEAFF
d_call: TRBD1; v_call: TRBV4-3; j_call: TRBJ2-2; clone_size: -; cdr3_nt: TGCGCCAGCAGCCAAGAATATTTTGGGACAGGGGGATTATTGAACACCGGGGAGCTGTTTTTT; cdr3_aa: CASSQEYFGTGGLLNTGELFF
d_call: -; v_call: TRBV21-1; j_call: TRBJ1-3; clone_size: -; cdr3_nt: TGTGCCAGCAGCCCAGTCCGGCCGTCTGGAAACACCATATATTTT; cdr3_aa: CASSPVRPSGNTIYF
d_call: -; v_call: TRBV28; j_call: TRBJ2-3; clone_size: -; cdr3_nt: TGTGCCAGCAGTTTTGCTAGAGGTACAGATACGCAGTATTTT; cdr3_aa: CASSFARGTDTQYF
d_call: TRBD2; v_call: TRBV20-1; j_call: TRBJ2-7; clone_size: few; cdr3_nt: TGCAGTGCAGCCCGAGTGGGAGCGGGAGAGGAGGAAGGGGACGAGCAGTACTTC; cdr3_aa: CSAARVGAGEEEGDEQYF
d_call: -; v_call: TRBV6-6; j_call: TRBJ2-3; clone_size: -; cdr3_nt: TGTGCCAGCGTCAGGGTAGGAAGCACAGATACGCAGTATTTT; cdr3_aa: CASVRVGSTDTQYF
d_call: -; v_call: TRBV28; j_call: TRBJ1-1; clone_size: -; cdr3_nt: TGTGCCAGCAGTCCGGTTCAGGGGCAAGCTTTCTTT; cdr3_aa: CASSPVQGQAFF
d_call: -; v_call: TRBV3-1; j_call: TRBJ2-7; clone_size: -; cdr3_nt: TGTGCCAGCAGCCCTAAGGATAATCGGAGACCAAGCTCCTACGAGCAGTACTTC; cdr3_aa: CASSPKDNRRPSSYEQYF
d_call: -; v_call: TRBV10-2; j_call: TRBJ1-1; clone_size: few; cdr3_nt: TGCGCCAGCAGTGAGCCAGGGAGAACTGAAGCTTTCTTT; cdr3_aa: CASSEPGRTEAFF
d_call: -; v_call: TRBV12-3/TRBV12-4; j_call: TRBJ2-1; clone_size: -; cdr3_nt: TGTGCCAGCAGCTCAGGACTCCTAGGTGAGCAGTTCTTC; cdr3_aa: CASSSGLLGEQFF
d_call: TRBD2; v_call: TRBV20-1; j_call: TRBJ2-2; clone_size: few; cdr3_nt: TGCAGTGCTAGGCCTAGCGGGAGTGGGACCGGGGAGCTGTTTTTT; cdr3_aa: CSARPSGSGTGELFF
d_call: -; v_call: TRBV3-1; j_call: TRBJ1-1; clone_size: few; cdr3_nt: TGTGCCAGCAGCCGGAGGGGGTATGAAGCTTTCTTT; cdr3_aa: CASSRRGYEAFF
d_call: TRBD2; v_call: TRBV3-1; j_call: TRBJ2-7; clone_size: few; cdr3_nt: TGTGCCAGCAGCCAAGCGGCTAGCGGGAGCTACGAGCAGTACTTC; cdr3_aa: CASSQAASGSYEQYF
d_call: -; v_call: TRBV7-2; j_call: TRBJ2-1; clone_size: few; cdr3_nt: TGTGCCAGCAGCTTAGGGTGGGAGAGGGATGAGCAGTTCTTC; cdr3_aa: CASSLGWERDEQFF
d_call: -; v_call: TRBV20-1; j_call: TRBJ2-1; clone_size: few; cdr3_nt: TGCAGTGCTCCTAATCTGGAAGACCATGAGCAGTTCTTC; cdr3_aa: CSAPNLEDHEQFF
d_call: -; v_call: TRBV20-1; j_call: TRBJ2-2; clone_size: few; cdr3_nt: TGCAGTGCTAGAGATGGTCGCACGAACACCGGGGAGCTGTTTTTT; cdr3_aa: CSARDGRTNTGELFF
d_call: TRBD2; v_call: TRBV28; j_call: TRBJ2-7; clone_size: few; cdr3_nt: TGTGCCAGCAGTTTATTTTCCGGGACTAGCGGGAATTCTGAGTACTTC; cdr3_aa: CASSLFSGTSGNSEYF
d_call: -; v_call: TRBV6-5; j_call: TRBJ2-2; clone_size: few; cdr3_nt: TGTGCCAGCAAAACTTTGAACACCGGGGAGCTGTTTTTT; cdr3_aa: CASKTLNTGELFF
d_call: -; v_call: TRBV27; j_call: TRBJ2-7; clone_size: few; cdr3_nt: TGTGCCAGCAGCTCCGGACACGAGCAGTACTTC; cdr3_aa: CASSSGHEQYF
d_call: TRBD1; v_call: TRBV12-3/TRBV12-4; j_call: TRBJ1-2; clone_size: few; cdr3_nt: TGTGCCAGCATGAAGACAGGGACTAACTATGGCTACACCTTC; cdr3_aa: CASMKTGTNYGYTF
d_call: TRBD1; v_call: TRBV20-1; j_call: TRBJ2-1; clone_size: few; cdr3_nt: TGCAGTGCTATATCCCGGGACAGGGGAAGGAATGAGCAGTTCTTC; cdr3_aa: CSAISRDRGRNEQFF
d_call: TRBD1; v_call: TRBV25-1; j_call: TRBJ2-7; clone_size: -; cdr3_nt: TGTGCCAGCAGTGAGGGACAGTCCTCCGAGCAGTACTTC; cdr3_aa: CASSEGQSSEQYF
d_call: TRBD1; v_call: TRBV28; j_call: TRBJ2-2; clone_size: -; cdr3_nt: TGTGCCAGCAGTCCCCAGGGGACAGTTCTCGGGGAGCTGTTTTTT; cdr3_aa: CASSPQGTVLGELFF
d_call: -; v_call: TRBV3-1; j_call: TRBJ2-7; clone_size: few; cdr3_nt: TGTGCCAGCAGCCAGGCCTACTACGAGCAGTACTTC; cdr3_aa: CASSQAYYEQYF
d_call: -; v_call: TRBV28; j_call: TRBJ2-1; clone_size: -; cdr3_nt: TGTGCCAGCAGCCGGGGACCCCCTGAGCAGTTCTTC; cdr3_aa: CASSRGPPEQFF
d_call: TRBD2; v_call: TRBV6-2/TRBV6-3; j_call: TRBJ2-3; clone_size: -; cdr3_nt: TGTGCCAGCAGTAAACGGGGGGTTGGGTGGGGCACAGATACGCAGTATTTT; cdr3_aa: CASSKRGVGWGTDTQYF
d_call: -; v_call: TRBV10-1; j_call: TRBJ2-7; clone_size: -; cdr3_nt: TGCGCCAGCGGGGACGGGAGCTCCTACGAGCAGTACTTC; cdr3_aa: CASGDGSSYEQYF
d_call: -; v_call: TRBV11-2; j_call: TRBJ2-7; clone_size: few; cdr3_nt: TGTGCCAGCAGCCCAGACACTACGGGCGAGCAGTACTTC; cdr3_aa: CASSPDTTGEQYF
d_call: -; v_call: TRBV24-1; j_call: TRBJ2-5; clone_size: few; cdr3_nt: TGTGCCACCAGTGATCCCCGAGCGGAGCTCATCCAAGAGACCCAGTACTTC; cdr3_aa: CATSDPRAELIQETQYF
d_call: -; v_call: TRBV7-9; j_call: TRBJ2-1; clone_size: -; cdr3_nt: TGTGCCAGCAGCTCAACAGGGCAGGTTCGACACTACAATGAGCAGTTCTTC; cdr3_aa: CASSSTGQVRHYNEQFF
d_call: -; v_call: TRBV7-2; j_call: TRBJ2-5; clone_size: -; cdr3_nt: TGTGCCAGCAGCTTAGGTACCTCTGAGACCCAGTACTTC; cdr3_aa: CASSLGTSETQYF
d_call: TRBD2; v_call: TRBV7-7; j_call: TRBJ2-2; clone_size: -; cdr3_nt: TGTGCCAGCAGCTTATCACCCACCCGACTAGCGACAGCCGGGGAGCTGTTTTTT; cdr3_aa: CASSLSPTRLATAGELFF
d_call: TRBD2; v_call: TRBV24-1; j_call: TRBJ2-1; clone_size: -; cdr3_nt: TGTGCCACCAGTAGGTCGGGAGGGCCTCGGGAGCAGTTCTTC; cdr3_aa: CATSRSGGPREQFF
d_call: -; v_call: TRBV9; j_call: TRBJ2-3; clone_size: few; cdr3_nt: TGTGCCAGCAGCGAGAACACAGATACGCAGTATTTT; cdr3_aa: CASSENTDTQYF
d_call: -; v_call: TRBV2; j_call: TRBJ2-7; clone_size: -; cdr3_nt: TGTGCCAGCACTCCAGCCGCCTACGAGCAGTACTTC; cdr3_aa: CASTPAAYEQYF
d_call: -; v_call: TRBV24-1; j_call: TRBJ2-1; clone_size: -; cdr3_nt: TGTGCCACCGATTCTTTGTGGTGGCAGTTCTTC; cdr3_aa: CATDSLWWQFF
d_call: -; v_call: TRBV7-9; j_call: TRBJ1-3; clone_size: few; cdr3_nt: TGTGCCAGCAGCTTAGCCGGGGGTTCTGGAAACACCATATATTTT; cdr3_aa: CASSLAGGSGNTIYF
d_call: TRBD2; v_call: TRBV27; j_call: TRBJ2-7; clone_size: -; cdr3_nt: TGTGCCAGCAGTATAATAGCGGGAGGAAACTACGAGCAGTACTTC; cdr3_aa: CASSIIAGGNYEQYF
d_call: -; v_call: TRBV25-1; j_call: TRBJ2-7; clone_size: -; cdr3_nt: TGTGCCATCCCGCGTGAGCAGTACTTC; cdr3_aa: CAIPREQYF
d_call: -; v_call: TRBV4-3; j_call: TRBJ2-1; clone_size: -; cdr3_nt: TGCGCCAGCAGCCAAGATTGGAGCGCGCCGAGTTACAATGAGCAGTTCTTC; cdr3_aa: CASSQDWSAPSYNEQFF
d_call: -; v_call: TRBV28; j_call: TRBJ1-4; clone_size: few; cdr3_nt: TGTGCCAGCAGTTTGATACAGGGCGCTGAAAAACTGTTTTTT; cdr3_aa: CASSLIQGAEKLFF
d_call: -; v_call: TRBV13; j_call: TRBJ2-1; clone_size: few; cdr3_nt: TGTGCCAGCAGCTCCCCCAAGGGTAGCGGTTACAATGAGCAGTTCTTC; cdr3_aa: CASSSPKGSGYNEQFF
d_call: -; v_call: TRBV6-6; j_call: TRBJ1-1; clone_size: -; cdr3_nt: TGTGCCAGCAGTTACGTCGGTTACACTGAAGCTTTCTTT; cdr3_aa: CASSYVGYTEAFF
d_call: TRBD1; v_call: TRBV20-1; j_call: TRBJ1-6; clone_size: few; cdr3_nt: TGCAGTACCGTCAGGGGACAGGCACTATCACCCCTCCACTTT; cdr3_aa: CSTVRGQALSPLHF
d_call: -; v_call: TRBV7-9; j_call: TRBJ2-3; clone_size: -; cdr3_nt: TGTGCCAGCAGTACGTCAGATACGCAGTATTTT; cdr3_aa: CASSTSDTQYF
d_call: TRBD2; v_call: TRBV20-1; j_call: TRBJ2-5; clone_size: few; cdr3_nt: TGCAGTGCTTTGTGGGCGGGAGTACCCAAAGAGACCCAGTACTTC; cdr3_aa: CSALWAGVPKETQYF
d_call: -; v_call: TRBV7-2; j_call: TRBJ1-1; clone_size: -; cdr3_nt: TGTGCCAGCAGCCTACAGGGACTCACTGAAGCTTTCTTT; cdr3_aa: CASSLQGLTEAFF